This TCR beta chain was identified in a study of CD8+ T cells in alopecia areata (dated 2018 in TCRdb). At the level of the whole study: Treated patients were enrolled in an open-label pilot trial of oral tofacitinib at 5 to 10 mg twice daily for moderate-to-severe alopecia areata. To study T cell clonal expansion in alopecia areata, the researchers applied high-throughput TCRbeta sequencing to both the C3H/HeJ mouse model and human patients. TCRbeta CDR3 regions were amplified by immunoSEQ multiplex PCR with 35 Vbeta forward and 13 Jbeta reverse primers. Biopsies were taken from tofacitinib-treated patients at baseline and at 4 and 24 weeks of treatment, and a later scalp biopsy was taken in several of the tofacitinib-treated patients. Human TCRbeta sequencing covered scalp tissue and sorted CD4+ and CD8+ peripheral blood T cells from patchy and totalis/universalis alopecia areata patients and healthy controls. Scalp clonality was compared among normal scalp (n=4), patchy alopecia areata scalp (n=8), and alopecia totalis/universalis scalp (n=8). RNA was obtained with the PAXgene miRNA kit for fixed scalp, the miRNeasy kit for PBMCs, and the RNeasy kit for mouse skin. Patients stayed on tofacitinib for 6 to 18 months and then had 6 months of follow-up off drug so that delayed response and recurrence could be assessed. Results the study describes overall, beyond this receptor: Scalp TCR repertoire analysis is complicated because resident alphabeta T cells in normal human skin are also sequenced, whereas mouse skin is dominated by gammadelta T cells. TCR sequences shared between patients were less clear than in mice, possibly partly because of HLA diversity in the patient population. Lesional scalp, especially in alopecia totalis/universalis, showed higher clonality and more expanded CD8+ clones than normal scalp, suggesting antigenic drive.

This clone has just a few counts. No antigen is known for it. The sample holds no much larger clone one base away, and base qualities are not on file. Trimming removed 4 bases from V and 4 bases from J; the gene matches leave 10 bases unexplained. The CDR3 runs 15 residues from the cysteine to the phenylalanine. The CDR3 DNA has 45 bases and is translated from base 1. CDR1 and CDR2 (SGHRS, YFSETQ) derive from the germline V gene. Library method: the immunoSEQ multiplex PCR assay. RNA was extracted from all samples and reverse transcribed into cDNA, which served as template for TCR sequencing. SuperScript III was used to make first-strand cDNA, primed with a 2:1 mix of oligo-dT and random hexamers. A synthetic immune receptor repertoire was used to gauge amplification bias, and whatever bias remained was removed computationally. The paper's processing steps were these. Raw reads were preprocessed to remove errors, and CDR3 was defined by IMGT conventions from the conserved cysteine to phenylalanine. Clonality was calculated as 1 minus Shannon entropy normalized by log2 of the number of productive unique TCRs. Whether scalp clones were CD4 or CD8 was inferred by matching scalp TCRbeta sequences against CD4 and CD8 repertoires sorted from blood. Held by TCRdb, this immuneACCESS table contains in-frame sequences only and omits some clones. Under half of the omission traces to an unresolved V gene where checked; the cause of the rest is unknown. V and J calls and clone size follow that table, whereas D and trimming were derived from the DNA. In this sample the table shows 80,000 to 100,000 clones, 40% to 55% of which occur a single time. 0.7% to 0.95% of the sample lies in the top ten.

Lesional scalp punch biopsies and peripheral blood were obtained from alopecia areata patients. PBMCs were isolated by density centrifugation and stained for CD3, CD4 and CD8, after which CD4+ and CD8+ T cells were sorted on a FACSAria. The TCR comes from a human donor with alopecia areata. The source material was CD4+ T cells sorted from blood. Recombination connected TRBV5-1 to TRBJ1-2; 7 middle bases align to TRBD1. The CDR3 reads as follows: CASSLNRGSPYGYTF. The sequence in DNA is TGCGCCAGCAGCCTGAACAGGGGAAGTCCCTATGGCTACACCTTC. The variable domain in full, with residues beyond the CDR3 obtained from the reference TRBV5-1 and TRBJ1-2 genes, is KAGVTQTPRYLIKTRGQQVTLSCSPISGHRSVSWYQQTPGQGLQFLFEYFSETQRNKGNFPGRFSGRQFSNSRSEMNVSTLELGDSALYLCASSLNRGSPYGYTFGSGTRLTVV.